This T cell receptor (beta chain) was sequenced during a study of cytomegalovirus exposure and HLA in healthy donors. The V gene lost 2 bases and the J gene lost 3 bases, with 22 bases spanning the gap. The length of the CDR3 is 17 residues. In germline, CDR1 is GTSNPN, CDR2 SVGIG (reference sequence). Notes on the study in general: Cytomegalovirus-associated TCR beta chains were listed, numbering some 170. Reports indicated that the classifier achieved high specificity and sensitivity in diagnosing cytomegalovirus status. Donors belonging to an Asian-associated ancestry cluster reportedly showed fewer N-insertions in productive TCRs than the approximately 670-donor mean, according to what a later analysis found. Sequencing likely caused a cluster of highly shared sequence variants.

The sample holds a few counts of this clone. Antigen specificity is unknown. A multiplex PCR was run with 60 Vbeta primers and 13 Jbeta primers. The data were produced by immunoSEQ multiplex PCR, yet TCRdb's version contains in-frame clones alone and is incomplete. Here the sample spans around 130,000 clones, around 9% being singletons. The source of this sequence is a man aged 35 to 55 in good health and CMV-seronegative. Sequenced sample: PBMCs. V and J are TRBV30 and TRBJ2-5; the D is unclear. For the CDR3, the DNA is TGTGCCTGGAGTTTTGGGTTCAGACACCGAATGGAAGAGACCCAGTACTTC. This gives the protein CAWSFGFRHRMEETQYF.